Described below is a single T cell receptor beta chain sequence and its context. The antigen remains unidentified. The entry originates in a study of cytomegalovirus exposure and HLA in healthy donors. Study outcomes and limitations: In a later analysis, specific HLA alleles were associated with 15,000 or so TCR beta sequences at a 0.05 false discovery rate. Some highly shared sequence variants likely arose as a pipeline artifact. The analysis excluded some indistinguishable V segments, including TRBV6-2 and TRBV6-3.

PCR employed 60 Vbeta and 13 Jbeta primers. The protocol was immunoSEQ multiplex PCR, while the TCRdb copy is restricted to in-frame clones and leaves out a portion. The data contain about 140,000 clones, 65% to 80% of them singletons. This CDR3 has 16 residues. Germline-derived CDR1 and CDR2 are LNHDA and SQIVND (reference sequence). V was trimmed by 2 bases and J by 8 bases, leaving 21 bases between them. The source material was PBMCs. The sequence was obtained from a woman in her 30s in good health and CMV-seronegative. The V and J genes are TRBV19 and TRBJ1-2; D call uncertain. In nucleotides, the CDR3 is TGTGCCAGTAGTATATTCGGTTCTGGGAGAGGTGAGGGCTACACCTTC. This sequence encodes CASSIFGSGRGEGYTF.